These 24 T cell receptor beta chains were all obtained from the same sample, sequenced in a study of human T cells and chemical hapten exposure. The total RNA was obtained from whole blood that was not fractionated. MiXCR, run by TCRdb on the 5' RACE reads, gives a single entry per CDR3 protein. The repertoire holds more than 60,000 distinct CDR3 sequences, with less than 20% as singletons. Source of these receptors: a female donor in good health.

This clonotype was observed a few times. The chain employs TRBV7-2 and TRBJ1-5; TRBD1 is a possible D gene (5 bases). V dropped 1 base and J dropped 2 bases, with 12 bases sitting between them. The CDR3 consists of 16 residues. Germline lookup yields CDR1 SGHTA and CDR2 FQGNSA. CDR3 sequence reads: CASSLGPGFGNQPQHF. The CDR3 region has the DNA TGTGCCAGCAGCTTAGGTCCAGGGTTCGGCAATCAGCCCCAGCATTTT.

This clonotype was picked up a small number of times. The rearrangement links TRBV6-6 to TRBJ1-5; D gene ambiguous. The CDR3 covers 13 residues. Germline CDR1 MNHNY, CDR2 SVGAGI (reference sequence). The CDR3 DNA sequence: TGTGCGGCCGTGGCAGATTGGAATCAGCCCCAGCATTTT. Amino acids: CAAVADWNQPQHF.

This clonotype was seen many times. This sequence joins TRBV5-1 and TRBJ2-5; D is undetermined. There are 13 residues in the CDR3. Germline values: CDR1 SGHRS, CDR2 YFSETQ. V was clipped by 4 bases and J by 2 bases, with 9 bases between them. This chain's CDR3 is CASSKAVQETQYF. As DNA, the CDR3 is TGCGCCAGCAGCAAGGCGGTGCAAGAGACCCAGTACTTC.

This clonotype has ten or more counts. This CDR3 reads CASTGGSGGAYNEQFF. The CDR3 DNA follows: TGTGCCAGCACAGGAGGTAGCGGGGGCGCCTACAATGAGCAGTTCTTC. The chain has TRBV6-6 and TRBJ2-1, with 9 bases fitting TRBD2. This CDR3 is built from 16 residues. Trimming cost V 7 bases and J 2 bases; bases outside gene matches: 9. Germline-derived CDR1 and CDR2 are MNHNY and SVGAGI (reference sequence).

This clonotype was found many times. For the CDR3, the DNA is TGTGCCAGCAGTGAATCGGACAGGGGGCGATACGTTGTTGACAATGAGCAGTTCTTC. This encodes CASSESDRGRYVVDNEQFF. The chain recombines TRBV9 with TRBJ2-1, with 11 bases that match TRBD1. V lost 5 bases and J lost 5; bases outside the gene matches: 18. Germline V gene sequence: CDR1 SGDLS, CDR2 YYNGEE. The CDR3 sequence is 19 residues long. The whole variable domain, filled in from reference TRBV9 and TRBJ2-1, reads DSGVTQTPKHLITATGQRVTLRCSPRSGDLSVYWYQQSLDQGLQFLIQYYNGEERAKGNILERFSAQQFPDLHSELNLSSLELGDSALYFCASSESDRGRYVVDNEQFFGPGTRLTVL.

This clonotype occurred a few times. This chain connects TRBV7-6 to TRBJ2-7; 8 nucleotides match TRBD2. The CDR3 sequence is 14 residues long. Trimming cost V 5 bases and J 4 bases; bases outside gene matches: 7. Germline CDR1 SGHVS, CDR2 FNYEAQ. CDR3 loop: CASSDTSSGYEQYF. CDR3 DNA sequence: TGTGCCAGCAGCGATACCTCTAGCGGGTACGAGCAGTACTTC.

This chain uses TRBV5-1 with TRBJ2-7; TRBD1 aligns across 8 bases. Germline V gene sequence: CDR1 SGHRS, CDR2 YFSETQ. The CDR3 spans 14 residues. V lost 2 bases to trimming and J lost 2 bases; unmatched junction nucleotides: 3. CDR3: CASSLQGETYEQYF. For the CDR3, the DNA is TGCGCCAGCAGCTTACAGGGGGAAACCTACGAGCAGTACTTC. Complete variable domain (other parts from reference TRBV5-1 and TRBJ2-7): KAGVTQTPRYLIKTRGQQVTLSCSPISGHRSVSWYQQTPGQGLQFLFEYFSETQRNKGNFPGRFSGRQFSNSRSEMNVSTLELGDSALYLCASSLQGETYEQYFGPGTRLTVT.

This clonotype was detected a few times. V and J are TRBV12-3 or TRBV12-4 and TRBJ2-1, with D unclear. The CDR3 loop spans 13 amino acids. The germline V and J ends were trimmed by 3 bases and 0 bases, with 3 bases remaining between them. The DNA of the CDR3 is TGTGCCAGCAGTTTTACCTCCTACAATGAGCAGTTCTTC. Protein sequence: CASSFTSYNEQFF.

This chain connects TRBV12-3 or TRBV12-4 to TRBJ2-1, with 9 bases identical to TRBD2. The CDR3 is made up of 15 amino acids. V trimming: 1 base; J trimming: 7 bases; junction bases outside the gene matches: 5. The CDR3 protein is CASSLERGAGNEQFF. The CDR3 DNA reads as TGTGCCAGCAGTTTAGAGCGGGGGGCCGGAAATGAGCAGTTCTTC.

This rearrangement joins TRBV20-1 to TRBJ1-5; TRBD1 agrees at 8 bases. Germline-derived CDR1 and CDR2 are DFQATT and SNEGSKA (reference sequence). V shed 5 bases, J shed 2 bases, and the junction held 5 bases outside the gene matches. The CDR3 runs to 14 residues. CDR3: CSAHPTGGNQPQHF. DNA of the CDR3: TGCAGTGCTCACCCGACAGGGGGCAATCAGCCCCAGCATTTT.

The CDR3 coding sequence is TGTGCCAGCAGCTTACAACCCCGGGGACAGGGGAATCAGCCCCAGCATTTT. It codes for CASSLQPRGQGNQPQHF. The chain uses TRBV11-2 and TRBJ1-5; 10 bases are shared with TRBD1. Germline lookup yields CDR1 SGHAT and CDR2 FQNNGV. The V segment lost 2 bases and the J segment 4 bases; nucleotides outside the gene matches: 8. This CDR3 has 17 residues.

The J gene is TRBJ2-1, the V gene TRBV29-1, with D possibly matching TRBD1 (6 bases). The CDR3 totals 16 residues. V was clipped by 5 bases and J by 0 bases, with 17 bases between them. Germline V gives CDR1 SQVTM, CDR2 ANQGSEA. CDR3 sequence: CSVSKGQTFSYNEQFF. In nucleotides, the CDR3 is TGCAGCGTTTCGAAAGGACAGACCTTCTCCTACAATGAGCAGTTCTTC.

The V and J genes are TRBV5-1 and TRBJ2-5, with 9 bases fitting TRBD1. The CDR3 consists of 16 residues. In germline, CDR1 is SGHRS, CDR2 YFSETQ. Trimming at V came to 1 base and at J to 4 bases, leaving 8 bases not matched to a gene. The DNA for the CDR3 is TGCGCCAGCAGCTTGTCCCGGGACAGGGTCGGAGAGACCCAGTACTTC. This gives the protein CASSLSRDRVGETQYF.

The chain has TRBV5-1 and TRBJ2-7, with 8 positions matching TRBD1. CDR1 SGHRS and CDR2 YFSETQ come from the germline V gene. The CDR3 is 13 residues long. V trimming: 4 bases; J trimming: 3 bases; junction bases outside the gene matches: 3. CDR3 nucleotides: TGCGCCAGCAGCCGGGACAGGCACTACGAGCAGTACTTC. It translates to CASSRDRHYEQYF.

The sample holds many counts of this clonotype. The chain is built from TRBV20-1 and TRBJ1-1; a possible D gene is TRBD1 (5 bases). The germline V gene encodes CDR1 DFQATT and CDR2 SNEGSKA (reference sequence). This CDR3 spans 13 amino acids. Trimming took 4 bases from V and 5 from J, leaving 14 bases between them. The CDR3 nucleotides are TGCAGTGCTAAGGGACCTCGGGAGACTGAAGCTTTCTTT. This codes for CSAKGPRETEAFF.

The chain uses TRBV20-1 and TRBJ2-3; D remains unclear. The CDR3 contains 11 residues. Trimming took 3 bases from V and 6 from J, leaving 7 bases between them. Germline V gives CDR1 DFQATT, CDR2 SNEGSKA (reference sequence). The CDR3: CSASRSDTQYF. The CDR3 DNA sequence: TGCAGTGCTAGTCGTTCTGATACGCAGTATTTT.

This clonotype was observed a handful of times. J is TRBJ2-1 and V is TRBV4-1; 8 bases are shared with TRBD2. CDR1 is MGHRA and CDR2 is YSYEKL in the germline V gene. V gave up 4 bases and J gave up 8 bases; unmatched junction bases: 13. This CDR3 has 16 residues. The CDR3 spells CASSLSGLAGVDEQFF. The CDR3 nucleotides are TGCGCCAGCAGCCTTTCGGGGCTAGCGGGTGTCGATGAGCAGTTCTTC.

The rearrangement uses TRBV10-3 and TRBJ1-6; D not certain. The CDR3 consists of 12 residues. Trimming left V 4 bases short and J 10 bases short, with 8 bases between. CDR1 ENHRY and CDR2 SYGVKD come from the germline V gene. CDR3 loop: CAISAKGSPLHF. DNA of the CDR3: TGTGCCATCAGTGCAAAAGGATCACCCCTCCACTTT.

This clonotype was seen only a few times. The rearrangement uses TRBV5-4 and TRBJ2-3, with 7 bases aligning to TRBD1. CDR3 size: 14 residues. CDR1 is SGHNT, CDR2 YYREEE, per germline (reference sequence). J lost 4 bases, V lost 3 bases, and 5 bases had no gene match. CDR3 loop: CASSYGTASDTQYF. CDR3 nucleotides: TGTGCCAGCAGCTACGGGACAGCCTCAGATACGCAGTATTTT.

A few counts support this clonotype. The chain carries TRBV30 and TRBJ1-5; tentative D call: TRBD1 (5 bases). V shed 3 bases and J shed 4 bases, with 10 bases lying between them. Germline assignment: CDR1 GTSNPN and CDR2 SVGIG (reference sequence). This CDR3 contains 13 residues. Here the CDR3 reads CAWSFRENQPQHF. Here the CDR3 DNA reads TGTGCCTGGAGCTTCAGGGAAAATCAGCCCCAGCATTTT.

This clonotype appeared a few times. The rearrangement uses TRBV20-1 and TRBJ1-2; D is undetermined. The ends were cut back, 2 bases at V and 4 bases at J, with 5 bases in the middle. This CDR3 has 11 residues. Looked up from germline, CDR1 is DFQATT and CDR2 is SNEGSKA (reference sequence). CDR3 amino acids: CSARIAYGYTF. Written as DNA, the CDR3 is TGCAGTGCTAGAATTGCCTATGGCTACACCTTC.

The chain employs TRBV11-2 and TRBJ1-1; TRBD1 might be the D (6 bases). V gave up 1 base and J gave up 0 bases, with 12 bases separating them. This CDR3 region has 16 residues. Germline assignment: CDR1 SGHAT and CDR2 FQNNGV. The CDR3 loop reads CASSLVAGVMNTEAFF. CDR3 bases: TGTGCCAGCAGCTTAGTGGCAGGGGTAATGAACACTGAAGCTTTCTTT.

The CDR3 is CASSPRGGSDTGELFF. CDR3 DNA: TGTGCCAGCTCACCAAGGGGCGGGAGCGACACCGGGGAGCTGTTTTTT. The J gene is TRBJ2-2, the V gene TRBV18; 7 bases map to TRBD2. The length of the CDR3 is 16 residues. The germline gives CDR1 KGHSH, CDR2 LQKENI. The ends lost 2 bases at V and 3 bases at J; junction bases unmatched: 6.

This clonotype was seen a few times. CDR3 residues: CASSRRSGRMPRGRMANVLTF. The CDR3 DNA reads TGTGCCAGCAGCCGACGCTCCGGGAGAATGCCCCGGGGGCGAATGGCCAACGTCCTGACTTTC. This chain uses TRBV12-3 or TRBV12-4 with TRBJ2-6, with D perhaps assigned TRBD1 or TRBD2 (6 bases each). The CDR3 consists of 21 residues. V gave up 6 bases and J gave up 6 bases, with 33 bases separating them.